This T cell receptor (beta chain) is drawn from a study of siplizumab effects on memory and regulatory T cells. Assay used: immunoSEQ multiplex PCR; TCRdb lists only in-frame clones, some missing. The data hold approximately 82,000 clones, with roughly 86% observed a single time. Whole-study findings and limits: Suppressive activity of Tregs proliferating in siplizumab cultures remained unconfirmed.

This clone was recorded once. What it recognizes is unknown. Trimming shortened V by 4 bases and J by 8 bases, and 14 bases separated the two germline ends. Germline lookup yields CDR1 SGHTA and CDR2 FQGNSA. This CDR3 contains 14 residues. V is TRBV7-2 and J is TRBJ2-2; D is unresolved. This sequence was found in a human donor in good health. The sample comprised Tregs sorted from blood. CDR3 protein: CASSSRALAGELFF. The CDR3 DNA sequence: TGTGCCAGCAGCTCCCGAGCCTTGGCGGGGGAGCTGTTTTTT.